The 4 T cell receptor beta chains in this list originate from one sample, sequenced in a study of blood T cell repertoires in COVID-19. Method: immunoSEQ multiplex PCR; TCRdb's copy keeps in-frame clones and lacks some. The table records more than 250,000 clones, roughly 88% of them present only once. The sample taken for sequencing was PBMCs or T cells enriched from blood (not recorded which). These receptor sequences come from a woman aged 40 to 55 with acute COVID-19.

The CDR3 nucleotides are TGTGCTTCCTTAGCCTCTGGGGCCAACGTCCTGACTTTC. It translates to CASLASGANVLTF. The chain has TRBV12-5 and TRBJ2-6; no clear D. The CDR3 extends over 13 amino acids. Germline lookup yields CDR1 LGHNT and CDR2 FRNRAP. Between the trimmed V and J ends, which lost 11 bases and 0 bases, there was a span of 8 bases.

The J gene is TRBJ1-6, the V gene TRBV19, with TRBD1 as a possible D gene (5 bases). The V end lost 1 base, the J end lost 2 bases, and 15 bases lay between the germline ends. The CDR3 is 18 residues long. From germline, CDR1 is LNHDA and CDR2 SQIVND (reference sequence). The CDR3 coding sequence is TGTGCCAGTAGTATAGTTTCGGGGGAAGCAACCTATAATTCACCCCTCCACTTT. It encodes CASSIVSGEATYNSPLHF.

This clone was observed a few times. The chain is built from TRBV5-1 and TRBJ1-2, with D perhaps TRBD1 (6 bases). With 0 bases removed from V and 4 bases from J, the gap between germline ends came to 10 bases. The CDR3 has 14 amino acids. Germline V lookup: CDR1 SGHRS, CDR2 YFSETQ. The CDR3 here is CASSLEGTLYGYTF. The CDR3, as DNA: TGCGCCAGCAGCTTGGAAGGGACACTCTATGGCTACACCTTC.

The CDR3 here is CASSPMGLAGDTQYF. As DNA, the CDR3 is TGTGCCAGCTCACCGATGGGACTAGCGGGAGATACGCAGTATTTT. The rearrangement links TRBV18 to TRBJ2-3; 12 bases fit TRBD2. Looked up from germline, CDR1 is KGHSH and CDR2 is LQKENI. V lost 3 bases, J lost 5 bases, and 3 bases stayed unmatched. The CDR3 spans 15 residues.